These 32 T cell receptor beta chains were all obtained from the same sample, sequenced in a study of CD8 T cells in ankylosing spondylitis. In TCRdb, the 5' RACE reads were re-called with MiXCR into one record per CDR3 protein. The sample comprises over 200,000 distinct CDR3 sequences, approximately 20% of which are singletons, and approximately 42% rests with the top ten. Whole-study results and caveats: One TCR beta motif, made up of several highly homologous variants, appeared characteristic of ankylosing spondylitis blood.

Antigens for these TCRs are unknown. The sequenced material came from blood, either unsorted or a sorted T cell fraction (not recorded which). The receptors derive from a male donor with ankylosing spondylitis.

This chain uses TRBV4-3 with TRBJ1-1; D might be TRBD1 (5 bases). This CDR3 is 13 amino acids long. The V gene lost 4 bases and the J gene lost 3 bases, with 9 bases spanning the gap. Germline V gives CDR1 LGHNA, CDR2 YSLEER. As DNA, the CDR3 is TGCGCCAGCAGCCTAGGGACGTACACTGAAGCTTTCTTT. Protein sequence: CASSLGTYTEAFF.

The rearrangement uses TRBV27 and TRBJ2-1; 10 positions agree with TRBD2. With 3 bases clipped from V and 3 bases from J, the junction kept 11 bases outside the gene matches. Per the germline V gene, CDR1 is MNHEY and CDR2 is SMNVEV (reference sequence). The CDR3 loop spans 18 amino acids. The CDR3 sequence is CASSFGTSGTPFYNEQFF. Written as DNA, the CDR3 is TGTGCCAGCAGTTTTGGAACTAGCGGGACCCCATTCTACAATGAGCAGTTCTTC.

The genes are TRBV19 and TRBJ2-7, with D perhaps matching TRBD1 (6 bases). The V gene lost 1 base and the J gene lost 3 bases, with 16 bases spanning the gap. Germline values: CDR1 LNHDA, CDR2 SQIVND (reference sequence). CDR3 size: 16 residues. The CDR3 is CASSIVGEDSFYEQYF. The DNA of the CDR3 is TGTGCCAGTAGTATAGTTGGCGAGGACAGTTTCTACGAGCAGTACTTC.

The chain couples TRBV30 to TRBJ2-1, with D possibly TRBD1 on 5 matching bases. The CDR3 is 13 amino acids. Trimming removed 0 bases from V and 8 bases from J, with 11 bases in between. The germline V gene has CDR1 GTSNPN and CDR2 SVGIG (reference sequence). For the CDR3, the DNA is TGTGCCTGGAGTGTTGGCAGGGATCATGAGCAGTTCTTC. It codes for CAWSVGRDHEQFF.

This chain connects TRBV6-1 to TRBJ2-7; 8 nucleotides agree with TRBD1. CDR3 size: 14 residues. CDR1 MNHNS and CDR2 SASEGT come from the germline V gene. V lost 5 bases and J lost 4; bases outside the gene matches: 7. CDR3 loop: CASSRTGNGYEQYF. In DNA, the CDR3 is TGTGCCAGCAGTCGGACAGGGAATGGATACGAGCAGTACTTC.

In this sample, this clonotype turned up a few times. This chain uses TRBV7-9 with TRBJ2-6; D is unclear. The CDR3 consists of 17 residues. Germline V lookup: CDR1 SEHNR, CDR2 FQNEAQ (reference sequence). The V end lost 5 bases, the J end lost 0 bases, and 14 bases lay between the germline ends. For the CDR3, the DNA is TGTGCCAGCAGCCAGAGCTTTCGGAGCTCTGGGGCCAACGTCCTGACTTTC. It translates to CASSQSFRSSGANVLTF.

A few counts support this clonotype. CDR3 nucleotides: TGTGCCAGCAGCGTAAGACAGGGGGGGGAGACCCAGTACTTC. It codes for CASSVRQGGETQYF. The V gene is TRBV9, the J gene TRBJ2-5, with 9 bases identical to TRBD1. CDR1 SGDLS and CDR2 YYNGEE come from the germline V gene. The CDR3 totals 14 residues. The trim removed 1 base at V and 5 bases at J, leaving 3 bases unmatched.

The rearrangement joins TRBV5-6 to TRBJ1-1, with D perhaps TRBD1 (6 bases). V was pared by 4 bases and J by 3 bases, with 22 bases between. This CDR3 contains 17 residues. Per germline, CDR1 SGHDT and CDR2 YYEEEE. In DNA, the CDR3 is TGTGCCAGCAGCGCCGAGAAACTCGGGGGCTTGGACACTGAAGCTTTCTTT. Amino acid sequence: CASSAEKLGGLDTEAFF.

The J gene is TRBJ2-1, the V gene TRBV20-1, with 14 bases fitting TRBD2. Trimming at V came to 0 bases and at J to 5 bases, leaving 0 bases not matched to a gene. CDR3 length equals 15 residues. The germline gives CDR1 DFQATT, CDR2 SNEGSKA (reference sequence). The CDR3 nucleotides are TGCAGTGCTAGAGAGGGACTAGCGGGAGACAATGAGCAGTTCTTC. Its protein is CSAREGLAGDNEQFF.

This clonotype was observed a handful of times. The chain employs TRBV2 and TRBJ2-7; 8 positions agree with TRBD1. With V trimmed by 3 bases and J by 2 bases, 3 bases remained unmatched. Germline values: CDR1 SNHLY, CDR2 FYNNEI. The CDR3 sequence is 14 residues long. The CDR3 region is CASSESGGPYEQYF. The CDR3 DNA reads as TGTGCCAGCAGTGAGTCAGGGGGCCCCTACGAGCAGTACTTC.

In its sample, this clonotype was seen a few times. The chain uses TRBV27 and TRBJ2-1; a weak D match, TRBD1 (6 bases). Per germline, CDR1 MNHEY and CDR2 SMNVEV (reference sequence). The CDR3 runs 15 residues. V was cut by 5 bases and J by 0 bases, with 11 bases left in between. CDR3 in amino acids: CASSDRPSSYNEQFF. CDR3 coding DNA: TGTGCCAGCAGTGACAGGCCCAGCTCCTACAATGAGCAGTTCTTC.

In the case of this clonotype: Germline and junction disagree at one end, which may indicate a read error. The chain uses TRBV14 and TRBJ1-3; D unresolved. This CDR3 has 14 amino acids. Germline V gene data show CDR1 as SGHDN and CDR2 as FVKESK. Here the CDR3 reads CASSPLGSENTIYF. In DNA form, the CDR3 reads TGTGCCAGCAGCCCCCTCGGGTCTGAAAACACCATATATTTT.

The rearrangement joins TRBV12-3 or TRBV12-4 to TRBJ1-2; 9 bases agree with TRBD1. This CDR3 has 16 amino acids. V gave up 3 bases and J gave up 0 bases; unmatched junction bases: 5. The CDR3 sequence: CASSLDRDRANYGYTF. The CDR3 DNA reads TGTGCCAGCAGTTTGGACCGGGACAGGGCTAACTATGGCTACACCTTC.

This clonotype was recorded many times. This sequence joins TRBV28 and TRBJ1-2; D perhaps matches TRBD1 (6 bases). Trimming removed 6 bases at V and 5 bases at J, with 7 bases between. Germline CDR1 MDHEN, CDR2 SYDVKM. The CDR3 is made up of 11 amino acids. CDR3 in DNA: TGTGCCAGCAGCACAGGGTATGGCTACACCTTC. It encodes CASSTGYGYTF.

This clonotype has a count of ten or more. The V gene is TRBV6-1, the J gene TRBJ1-1; unclear D gene. The CDR3 has 13 residues. Germline CDR1 and CDR2: MNHNS and SASEGT. V was clipped by 6 bases and J by 0 bases, with 8 bases between them. CDR3 sequence (DNA): TGTGCCAGCAGGACGGGCATGAACACTGAAGCTTTCTTT. Protein product: CASRTGMNTEAFF.

The CDR3 DNA sequence: TGTGCCAGCAGTTTTTGGACAGGGGGCTTGAACACTGAAGCTTTCTTT. As protein: CASSFWTGGLNTEAFF. This sequence joins TRBV27 and TRBJ1-1; TRBD1 matches at 11 bases. CDR1 and CDR2 from the germline V gene are MNHEY and SMNVEV (reference sequence). V lost 3 bases and J lost 0; bases outside the gene matches: 3. This CDR3 spans 16 amino acids.

This chain joins TRBV27 and TRBJ2-3, with D possibly TRBD2 on 6 matching bases. Germline-derived CDR1 and CDR2 are MNHEY and SMNVEV (reference sequence). The CDR3 sequence is 16 residues long. V lost 0 bases, J lost 6 bases, and 16 bases lay in between. CDR3: CASSLSARGKTDTQYF. The CDR3 nucleotides are TGTGCCAGCAGTTTATCTGCGCGGGGCAAAACGGATACGCAGTATTTT.

The rearrangement joins TRBV28 to TRBJ2-1; the D gene could be TRBD1 or TRBD2 (8 bases each). CDR3 length: 17 amino acids. Between the trimmed V and J ends, which lost 4 bases and 4 bases, there was a span of 20 bases. Germline-derived CDR1 and CDR2 are MDHEN and SYDVKM. This chain's CDR3 is CASSSQGASGRYNEQFF. In DNA form, the CDR3 reads TGTGCCAGCAGTTCCCAGGGGGCTAGCGGGCGGTACAATGAGCAGTTCTTC.

The rearrangement joins TRBV9 to TRBJ1-1; D unresolved. Deletions cut 0 bases from V and 0 bases from J, with 15 bases between. Per the germline V gene, CDR1 is SGDLS and CDR2 is YYNGEE. There are 17 residues in the CDR3. The CDR3 spells CASSVVPFGLLNTEAFF. The CDR3 nucleotides read TGTGCCAGCAGCGTAGTCCCTTTTGGACTCCTGAACACTGAAGCTTTCTTT.

This clonotype turned up a few times. J is TRBJ1-4 and V is TRBV4-3; D might be TRBD1 (6 bases). V dropped 0 bases and J dropped 3 bases, with 11 bases sitting between them. The CDR3 covers 16 residues. Germline lookup yields CDR1 LGHNA and CDR2 YSLEER. The CDR3 reads CASSQDFGGPNEKLFF. As DNA, the CDR3 is TGCGCCAGCAGCCAAGATTTTGGGGGGCCTAATGAAAAACTGTTTTTT.

This clonotype showed up just a few times. The V call is TRBV4-3, the J call TRBJ2-1; D may be TRBD1 or TRBD2 (5 bases each). This CDR3 comprises 15 residues. Trimming shortened V by 6 bases and J by 4 bases, and 16 bases separated the two germline ends. CDR1 is LGHNA, CDR2 YSLEER, per germline. DNA for the CDR3: TGCGCCAGCAGGCCTAACCGGGACCCATACAATGAGCAGTTCTTC. The encoded protein is CASRPNRDPYNEQFF.

The rearrangement links TRBV12-3 or TRBV12-4 to TRBJ2-5; weak D call: TRBD1 (6 bases). Trimming pared 6 bases from V and 8 bases from J, leaving 16 bases between. This CDR3 is 13 amino acids long. CDR3: CASSPSGAGTQYF. CDR3 in DNA: TGTGCCAGCAGCCCTTCAGGGGCAGGTACCCAGTACTTC.

In this sample, this clonotype turned up many times. The chain links TRBV12-3 or TRBV12-4 to TRBJ2-3; tentatively, D is TRBD1 or TRBD2 (5 bases each). The V and J ends lost 3 bases and 0 bases respectively, with 13 bases between them. This CDR3 has 16 amino acids. CDR3 region: CASSFGAGVSTDTQYF. The CDR3 DNA reads TGTGCCAGCAGTTTCGGGGCTGGGGTTAGCACAGATACGCAGTATTTT.

V and J are TRBV7-6 and TRBJ2-5; TRBD2 aligns across 12 bases. This CDR3 spans 16 amino acids. Germline V gene data show CDR1 as SGHVS and CDR2 as FNYEAQ. V lost 5 bases, J lost 2 bases, and 6 bases stayed unmatched. CDR3 loop: CASSVTSGGTQETQYF. The CDR3 nucleotides are TGTGCCAGCAGCGTTACTAGCGGGGGGACTCAAGAGACCCAGTACTTC.

Only a few counts were recorded for this clonotype. The chain recombines TRBV20-1 with TRBJ2-7; 7 nucleotides agree with TRBD2. This CDR3 comprises 15 residues. After removal of 4 bases from V and 3 bases from J, the junction contained 12 bases not matched to a gene. Germline V gives CDR1 DFQATT, CDR2 SNEGSKA (reference sequence). DNA of the CDR3: TGCAGTGCTAAACGGGAGGTCGACCCGGACTACGAGCAGTACTTC. This encodes CSAKREVDPDYEQYF.

Notes on this clonotype: One junction end does not reproduce the germline sequence, and a read error may be involved. The chain is built from TRBV7-8 and TRBJ2-7, with TRBD2 matching 15 bases. Germline V gene lookup returns CDR1 SGHVS and CDR2 FQNEAQ. CDR3 size: 19 residues. The CDR3 bases are TGTGCCAGCAGCTTATTATTGGGACTAGCGGGAGGCCCGGATGACGAGCAGTGCTTC. As protein: CASSLLLGLAGGPDDEQCF.

This clonotype was detected a few times. The chain recombines TRBV7-9 with TRBJ2-1; no reliable D call. Trimming cost V 5 bases and J 6 bases, with 11 bases left between them. The CDR3 has 13 residues. The germline CDR1 and CDR2 sequences are SEHNR and FQNEAQ (reference sequence). Written as DNA, the CDR3 is TGTGCCAGCAGCAGTACTACCGGCAATGAGCAGTTCTTC. Protein product: CASSSTTGNEQFF.

Ten or more counts support this clonotype. V gene TRBV29-1 combines with J gene TRBJ2-3; D call uncertain. With 6 bases removed from V and 2 bases from J, the gap between germline ends came to 9 bases. CDR1 SQVTM and CDR2 ANQGSEA come from the germline V gene. This CDR3 is 12 amino acids long. CDR3 region: CSVTVVTDTQYF. The CDR3 coding sequence is TGCAGCGTAACTGTGGTCACAGATACGCAGTATTTT.

A few counts support this clonotype. V usage is TRBV20-1 and J usage is TRBJ2-7, with D unresolved. Germline CDR1 reads DFQATT; CDR2 reads SNEGSKA (reference sequence). This CDR3 region has 13 residues. The V end lost 1 base, the J end lost 3 bases, and 10 bases lay between the germline ends. CDR3 in amino acids: CSARGPSYYEQYF. The DNA of the CDR3 is TGCAGTGCTAGAGGGCCATCTTACTACGAGCAGTACTTC.

The chain joins TRBV7-8 to TRBJ2-7, with 9 bases identical to TRBD1. The CDR3 spans 15 residues. Losses at the gene ends were 4 bases for V and 3 bases for J; bases not matched to a gene: 7. Germline CDR1 and CDR2: SGHVS and FQNEAQ. The CDR3, as DNA: TGTGCCAGCAGCTCCTGGACAGGGGCCAGCTACGAGCAGTACTTC. Translation: CASSSWTGASYEQYF.

This clonotype was counted a few times. This chain joins TRBV6-2 or TRBV6-3 and TRBJ2-1; D unclear. The germline V gene has CDR1 MNHEY and CDR2 SVGEGT. This CDR3 has 16 amino acids. V lost 5 bases and J 5 bases, leaving 19 bases between the germline ends. The CDR3 protein is CASSTPATRKNNEQFF. DNA of the CDR3: TGTGCCAGCAGTACCCCAGCTACCCGAAAGAACAATGAGCAGTTCTTC.

The chain couples TRBV2 to TRBJ1-1; 9 nucleotides line up with TRBD1. This CDR3 contains 15 residues. Germline CDR1 SNHLY, CDR2 FYNNEI. V trimming: 1 base; J trimming: 4 bases; junction bases outside the gene matches: 4. The chain's CDR3 is CASSEDRGLPTEAFF. The CDR3 nucleotides are TGTGCCAGCAGTGAAGACAGGGGGCTACCCACTGAAGCTTTCTTT.